The 26 T cell receptor beta chains presented below share a single source sample, sequenced in a study of T cell responses to AZD1222 COVID-19 vaccine. The method was immunoSEQ multiplex PCR; TCRdb's version includes in-frame clones alone and lacks a portion of them. The sample records some 110,000 clones, approximately 89% being singletons. Sequenced here: peripheral blood, sampled on day 0 of AZD1222 vaccination. The receptors derive from an adult in good health.

The chain combines TRBV4-1 with TRBJ1-4; TRBD1 is a possible D gene (6 bases). The CDR3 contains 16 residues. Looked up from germline, CDR1 is MGHRA and CDR2 is YSYEKL. The ends were cut back, 3 bases at V and 0 bases at J, with 11 bases in the middle. This CDR3 is CASSQGAGATNEKLFF. CDR3 sequence (DNA): TGCGCCAGCAGCCAGGGGGCGGGGGCAACTAATGAAAAACTGTTTTTT.

The chain uses TRBV9 and TRBJ1-5; maybe TRBD1 (5 bases). Trimming cost V 4 bases and J 5 bases, with 16 bases left between them. The CDR3 sequence is 15 residues long. CDR1 is SGDLS, CDR2 YYNGEE, per germline. The CDR3 is CASSLRRGGYQPQHF. The DNA of the CDR3 is TGTGCCAGCAGCCTTCGGCGGGGGGGGTATCAGCCCCAGCATTTT.

The chain links TRBV4-3 to TRBJ1-4; D not certain. The CDR3 consists of 18 residues. The germline gives CDR1 LGHNA, CDR2 YSLEER. V lost 0 bases, J lost 0 bases, and 14 bases lay in between. The CDR3 sequence is CASSQEPQSPATNEKLFF. Written as DNA, the CDR3 is TGCGCCAGCAGCCAAGAACCACAGTCCCCTGCAACTAATGAAAAACTGTTTTTT.

Many counts were recorded for this clone. This sequence joins TRBV6-2 or TRBV6-3 and TRBJ2-2, with 11 bases lining up with TRBD2. Germline V gene data show CDR1 as MNHEY and CDR2 as SVGEGT. Losses at the gene ends were 0 bases for V and 4 bases for J; bases not matched to a gene: 13. This CDR3 region has 20 residues. This CDR3 is CASSYSGLAGGPEVTGELFF. The CDR3 DNA is TGTGCCAGCAGTTACTCTGGGCTAGCGGGGGGCCCCGAAGTCACCGGGGAGCTGTTTTTT.

This sequence joins TRBV6-2 or TRBV6-3 and TRBJ1-1; 7 nucleotides line up with TRBD1. The V gene end was trimmed by 5 bases and the J gene end by 8 bases; junction bases not matched to a gene: 5. In germline, CDR1 is MNHEY, CDR2 SVGEGT. This CDR3 has 12 amino acids. The DNA for the CDR3 is TGTGCCAGCAGTCGGGGGACAGTGGAAGCTTTCTTT. Translating gives CASSRGTVEAFF.

The chain joins TRBV27 to TRBJ1-1, with no clear D. Germline CDR1 and CDR2: MNHEY and SMNVEV (reference sequence). There are 13 residues in the CDR3. Trimming removed 6 bases at V and 2 bases at J, with 10 bases between. The CDR3 nucleotides are TGTGCCAGCAGCCCATGGGGAAACACTGAAGCTTTCTTT. It translates to CASSPWGNTEAFF.

V and J are TRBV5-1 and TRBJ1-1; perhaps TRBD1 as D (5 bases). The germline CDR1 and CDR2 sequences are SGHRS and YFSETQ. Trimming removed 3 bases from V and 0 bases from J, with 9 bases in between. The CDR3 consists of 14 residues. The CDR3 DNA reads as TGCGCCAGCAGCTGGGACGGAATGAACACTGAAGCTTTCTTT. Protein: CASSWDGMNTEAFF.

The rearrangement links TRBV19 to TRBJ1-6, with TRBD1 matching over 7 bases. This CDR3 is 15 amino acids long. After removal of 8 bases from V and 3 bases from J, the junction contained 7 bases not matched to a gene. Looked up from germline, CDR1 is LNHDA and CDR2 is SQIVND (reference sequence). The CDR3 here is CASQKTGIYNSPLHF. The CDR3 bases are TGTGCCAGTCAAAAGACAGGGATCTATAATTCACCCCTCCACTTT.

The V gene is TRBV19, the J gene TRBJ2-2; D may correspond to TRBD1 or TRBD2 (5 bases each). The CDR3 totals 15 residues. V lost 5 bases and J 4 bases, leaving 14 bases between the germline ends. The germline V gene encodes CDR1 LNHDA and CDR2 SQIVND (reference sequence). The DNA of the CDR3 is TGTGCCAGTAGTTCCGGGACGGGGCTCACCGGGGAGCTGTTTTTT. It yields the protein CASSSGTGLTGELFF.

The chain uses TRBV21-1 and TRBJ2-3; TRBD2, the D gene given by the table, was not confirmed from the DNA. TRBV21-1 is listed as a pseudogene. This CDR3 contains 16 residues. CDR3: CASSNNSGRDADTQYF. The CDR3 region has the DNA TGTGCCAGCAGCAACAATAGCGGGAGAGACGCAGATACGCAGTATTTT.

As concerns this clone: Because it lacks the conserved phenylalanine or tryptophan at the end, this CDR3 is likely a read error. The DNA is left out, because the CDR3 cannot be placed on it with certainty; the CDR3 is given as TCRdb lists it. This chain joins TRBV7-2 and TRBJ2-7; TRBD2, the table's D call, was not compared with the DNA. Germline lookup yields CDR1 SGHTA and CDR2 FQGNSA. The CDR3 is 13 amino acids long, termini counted. The CDR3: CASSLSPLRAPTL.

V is TRBV18 and J is TRBJ2-7, with no clear D. The V and J ends lost 6 bases and 4 bases respectively, with 16 bases between them. This CDR3 is built from 14 residues. Germline-derived CDR1 and CDR2 are KGHSH and LQKENI. The CDR3 reads CASSGWGSKYEQYF. The CDR3, as DNA: TGTGCCAGCTCCGGGTGGGGATCCAAGTACGAGCAGTACTTC.

This clone was recorded many times. The rearrangement uses TRBV4-2 and TRBJ2-2, with D tentatively TRBD1 (7 bases). This CDR3 spans 16 amino acids. V lost 2 bases, J lost 3 bases, and 13 bases lay in between. CDR1 is LGHNA and CDR2 is YNFKEQ in the germline V gene. CDR3 sequence (DNA): TGTGCCAGCAGCCAACCTCAGGGGGGCCACACCGGGGAGCTGTTTTTT. This translates into CASSQPQGGHTGELFF.

The V call is TRBV27, the J call TRBJ1-2; perhaps TRBD1 as D (6 bases). The CDR3 loop spans 13 amino acids. Trimming stripped 6 bases from V and 4 bases from J, with 12 bases between. Germline-derived CDR1 and CDR2 are MNHEY and SMNVEV (reference sequence). Here the CDR3 reads CASSNGGGYGYTF. DNA for the CDR3: TGTGCCAGCAGCAACGGAGGGGGCTATGGCTACACCTTC.

The rearrangement links TRBV12-3 or TRBV12-4 to TRBJ1-1; tentative D call: TRBD1 (6 bases). The CDR3 extends over 13 amino acids. V was shortened by 5 bases and J by 5 bases, with 12 bases between the two germline ends. The CDR3 DNA follows: TGTGCCAGCAGTGGAACAGGGTTAACTGAAGCTTTCTTT. Its translation: CASSGTGLTEAFF.

In its sample, this clone was seen once. CDR3 sequence reads: CASSLDRVIGSGNTIYF. CDR3 coding DNA: TGTGCCAGCAGTCTAGACAGGGTGATAGGCTCTGGAAACACCATATATTTT. The chain employs TRBV28 and TRBJ1-3, with 7 bases lining up with TRBD1. This CDR3 comprises 17 residues. V lost 5 bases, J lost 0 bases, and 10 bases stayed unmatched. Looked up from germline, CDR1 is MDHEN and CDR2 is SYDVKM. The full variable domain, rest sourced from reference TRBV28 and TRBJ1-3, is DVKVTQSSRYLVKRTGEKVFLECVQDMDHENMFWYRQDPGLGLRLIYFSYDVKMKEKGDIPEGYSVSREKKERFSLILESASTNQTSMYLCASSLDRVIGSGNTIYFGEGSWLTVV.

The chain has TRBV28 and TRBJ1-2; D gene ambiguous. The CDR3 has 13 amino acids. V dropped 6 bases and J dropped 1 base, with 9 bases sitting between them. In germline, CDR1 is MDHEN, CDR2 SYDVKM. CDR3 DNA: TGTGCCAGCAGCCCTACTGGTAACTATGGCTACACCTTC. Translating gives CASSPTGNYGYTF.

V usage is TRBV19 and J usage is TRBJ1-1, with D unclear. The CDR3 contains 13 residues. Looked up from germline, CDR1 is LNHDA and CDR2 is SQIVND (reference sequence). Trimming took 5 bases from V and 1 from J, leaving 8 bases between them. The CDR3 reads CASSSRQNTEAFF. DNA of the CDR3: TGTGCCAGTAGTTCCCGACAGAACACTGAAGCTTTCTTT.

The chain uses TRBV5-1 and TRBJ2-5; D unresolved. V was clipped by 0 bases and J by 4 bases, with 4 bases between them. The germline V gene has CDR1 SGHRS and CDR2 YFSETQ. The CDR3 length is 12 residues. The chain's CDR3 is CASSLDRETQYF. The CDR3 DNA reads as TGCGCCAGCAGCTTGGATAGAGAGACCCAGTACTTC.

CDR3 nucleotide sequence: TGCGCCAGCAGCCAAGGGGGGGTGGCGAAAGGAGGAGCTTTCTTT. Its translation: CASSQGGVAKGGAFF. The genes are TRBV4-3 and TRBJ1-1; perhaps TRBD1 as D (5 bases). Trimming left V 1 base short and J 10 bases short, with 19 bases between. Germline lookup yields CDR1 LGHNA and CDR2 YSLEER. This CDR3 is 15 amino acids long.

The gene calls are TRBV7-2 and TRBJ2-1; unclear D gene. Looked up from germline, CDR1 is SGHTA and CDR2 is FQGNSA. The CDR3 totals 15 residues. The ends were cut back, 1 base at V and 0 bases at J, with 7 bases in the middle. CDR3 in amino acids: CASSLGSFSYNEQFF. CDR3 DNA: TGTGCCAGCAGCTTAGGGTCGTTCTCCTACAATGAGCAGTTCTTC. Filled out from reference TRBV7-2 and TRBJ2-1, the complete variable domain reads GAGVSQSPSNKVTEKGKDVELRCDPISGHTALYWYRQSLGQGLEFLIYFQGNSAPDKSGLPSDRFSAERTGGSVSTLTIQRTQQEDSAVYLCASSLGSFSYNEQFFGPGTRLTVL.

This clone was seen a handful of times. The J gene is TRBJ1-2, the V gene TRBV6-5; 9 bases align to TRBD1. CDR1 is MNHEY, CDR2 SVGAGI, per germline. The V gene end was trimmed by 6 bases and the J gene end by 2 bases; junction bases not matched to a gene: 1. The CDR3 length is 13 residues. CDR3 loop: CASRGQGNYGYTF. As DNA, the CDR3 is TGTGCCAGCAGGGGACAGGGAAACTATGGCTACACCTTC.

J is TRBJ1-1 and V is TRBV28; D possibly corresponds to TRBD1 (6 bases). Between the trimmed V and J ends, which lost 3 bases and 2 bases, there was a span of 25 bases. The germline gives CDR1 MDHEN, CDR2 SYDVKM. CDR3 length equals 19 residues. The CDR3 nucleotides are TGTGCCAGCAGTTTGACGTTCCTTGAGGCAGGGGTCCTAAACACTGAAGCTTTCTTT. Translated, it gives CASSLTFLEAGVLNTEAFF.

The chain joins TRBV30 to TRBJ2-1; TRBD1 matches at 10 bases. The CDR3 has 14 amino acids. The germline V gene encodes CDR1 GTSNPN and CDR2 SVGIG (reference sequence). With V trimmed by 3 bases and J by 7 bases, 6 bases remained unmatched. The CDR3 bases are TGTGCCTGGAGACGACAGGGGGCTGCTAATGAGCAGTTCTTC. Its protein is CAWRRQGAANEQFF.

The chain links TRBV15 to TRBJ1-2; D remains ambiguous. The CDR3 has 15 amino acids. CDR1 is LNHNV and CDR2 is YYDKDF in the germline V gene (reference sequence). With 0 bases removed from V and 1 base from J, the gap between germline ends came to 9 bases. The CDR3 DNA reads as TGTGCCACCAGCAGAGATTGGGCGGGTAACTATGGCTACACCTTC. It is translated as CATSRDWAGNYGYTF.

The chain joins TRBV4-3 to TRBJ2-3; 8 bases agree with TRBD1. Germline V gene data show CDR1 as LGHNA and CDR2 as YSLEER. The CDR3 is 20 amino acids. The V segment lost 4 bases and the J segment 0 bases; nucleotides outside the gene matches: 18. The CDR3 coding sequence is TGCGCCAGCAGCCCGACAGGGGTCGGGGTAGCGGCCACTAGCACAGATACGCAGTATTTT. It translates to CASSPTGVGVAATSTDTQYF.